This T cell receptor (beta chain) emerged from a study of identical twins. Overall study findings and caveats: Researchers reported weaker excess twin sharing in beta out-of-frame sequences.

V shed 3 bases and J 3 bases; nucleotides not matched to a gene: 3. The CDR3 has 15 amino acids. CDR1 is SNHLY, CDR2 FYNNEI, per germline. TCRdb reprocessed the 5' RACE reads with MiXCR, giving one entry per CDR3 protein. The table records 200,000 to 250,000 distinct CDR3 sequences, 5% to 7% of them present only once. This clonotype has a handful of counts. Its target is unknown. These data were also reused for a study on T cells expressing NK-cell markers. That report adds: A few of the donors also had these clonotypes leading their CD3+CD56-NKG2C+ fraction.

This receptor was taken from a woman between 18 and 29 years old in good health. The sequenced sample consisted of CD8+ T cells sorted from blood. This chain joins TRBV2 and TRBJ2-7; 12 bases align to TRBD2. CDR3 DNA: TGTGCCAGCAGTGAGACTAGCGGGGGTTACTACGAGCAGTACTTC. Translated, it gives CASSETSGGYYEQYF.